This T cell receptor beta chain is from a study of shared clonotypes between healthy human individuals. Profiling relied on immunoSEQ multiplex PCR, and the TCRdb table lists in-frame clones only, not all of them. The sample has about 2,200,000 clones; more than 85% are singletons. The CDR3 spans 13 residues. V shed 2 bases and J shed 7 bases, with 10 bases lying between them. The V gene's germline CDR1 is SGDLS and CDR2 YYNGEE. Naive-designated CD8 cells lacked CD45RO, were positively enriched for CCR7, and omitted terminally differentiated effector memory CD45RA+ cells. On this clone itself: This same CDR3 is encoded by further DNA sequences in the sample.

This TCR came from a young man in good health. Some clones in this sample may be carry-over from other donors' samples. The V gene is TRBV9, the J gene TRBJ2-1, with D perhaps matching TRBD2 (6 bases). Sequencing input: naive CD8+ T cells from PBMCs. The chain's CDR3 is CASSVGGRNEQFF. The CDR3 DNA reads TGTGCCAGCAGCGTGGGGGGTAGAAATGAGCAGTTCTTC.